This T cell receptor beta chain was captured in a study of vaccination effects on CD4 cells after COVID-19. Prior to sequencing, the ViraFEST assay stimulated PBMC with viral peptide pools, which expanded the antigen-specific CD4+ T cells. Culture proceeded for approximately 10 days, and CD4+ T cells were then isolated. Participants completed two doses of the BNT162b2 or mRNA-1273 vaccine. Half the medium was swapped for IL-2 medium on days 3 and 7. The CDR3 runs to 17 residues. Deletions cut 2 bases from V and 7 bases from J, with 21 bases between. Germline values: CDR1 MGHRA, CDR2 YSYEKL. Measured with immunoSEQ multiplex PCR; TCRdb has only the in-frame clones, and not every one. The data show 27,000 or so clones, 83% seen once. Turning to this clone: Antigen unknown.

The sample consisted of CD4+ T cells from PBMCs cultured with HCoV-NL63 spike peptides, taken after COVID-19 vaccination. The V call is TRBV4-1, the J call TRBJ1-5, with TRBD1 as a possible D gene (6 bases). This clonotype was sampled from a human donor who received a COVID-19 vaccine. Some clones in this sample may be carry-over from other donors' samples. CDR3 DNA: TGCGCCAGCAGCCAATTACCCTTGCTCACAGGGATGCAGCCCCAGCATTTT. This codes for CASSQLPLLTGMQPQHF.